This entry lists 2 T cell receptor beta chains sequenced from one sample in a study of identical twins. TCRdb passed the 5' RACE reads through MiXCR, listing each CDR3 protein once. The sample consists of around 250,000 distinct CDR3 sequences, about 12% of them appearing once. This sample also appeared in a second study, on yellow fever vaccine responses in identical twins.

Sequencing was carried out using memory (CD45RO+) T cells sorted from blood. Source of these receptors: a young woman in good health.

For this clonotype: The junction and the germline gene differ at one end; a read error may be behind it. V and J are TRBV7-7 and TRBJ2-6, with D possibly matching TRBD1 (6 bases). There are 14 residues in the CDR3. CDR1 is SSHAT, CDR2 FNYEAQ, per germline (reference sequence). The CDR3 DNA is TGTGCTAGCAGCCCAGGGGTTGGGGCCAACGTCCTGACTTTC. The encoded protein is CASSPGVGANVLTF.

This clonotype has a handful of counts. The rearrangement uses TRBV7-9 and TRBJ1-1; D perhaps matches TRBD1 (5 bases). Germline V gene lookup returns CDR1 SEHNR and CDR2 FQNEAQ (reference sequence). The germline V and J ends were trimmed by 6 bases and 2 bases, with 16 bases remaining between them. The CDR3 has 15 amino acids. The CDR3 is CASSPPSGINTEAFF. The DNA of the CDR3 is TGTGCCAGCAGTCCACCTTCAGGGATTAACACTGAAGCTTTCTTT.